This TCR beta chain is from a study of blood T cell repertoires in COVID-19. In the authors' methods: Estimation of nucleated cell counts was performed using reference gene primer amplification. Profiling relied on immunoSEQ multiplex PCR, and the TCRdb table lists in-frame clones only, not all of them. V, J and clone size are taken as reported in that table, and D and trimming were inferred from the DNA itself. Of about 70,000 clones in the sample, roughly 82% were seen once. This clone was seen a single time. This CDR3 region has 14 residues. Trimming stripped 0 bases from V and 1 base from J, with 7 bases between. In germline, CDR1 is SGHRS, CDR2 YFSETQ.

Sequences were obtained from peripheral blood. The chain combines TRBV5-1 with TRBJ1-1, with D perhaps matching TRBD1 (6 bases). The receptor's source is a woman older than 75 with active or convalescent COVID-19. The CDR3 DNA is TGCGCCAGCAGCTTGGCGGGACAGAACACTGAAGCTTTCTTT. It specifies CASSLAGQNTEAFF.